The 15 T cell receptor beta chains in this list originate from one sample, sequenced in a study of Ad26.COV2.S vaccination and SARS-CoV-2 variants. Profiling relied on immunoSEQ multiplex PCR, and the TCRdb table lists in-frame clones only, not all of them. This sample has some 370,000 clones, with 83% found just once. Treatment described: around 19 received Ad26.COV2.S at low or high dose, single or two shots; several received placebo; per-sample allocation not given. After the first vaccine or placebo injection, samples were drawn on day 63. Here the sequenced sample was peripheral blood, taken in a trial of Ad26.COV2.S vaccine versus placebo. The receptor set was obtained from a person aged 18-65 years who received the Ad26.COV2.S COVID-19 vaccine or a placebo.

This clone was seen only once. The chain carries TRBV21-1 and TRBJ1-5. TRBV21-1 is described as a pseudogene. The length of the CDR3 is 15 residues. The DNA of the CDR3 is TGTGCCAGCAGCAAAGTGGTAAAGAACAATCAGCCCCAGCATTTT. Translated: CASSKVVKNNQPQHF.

This chain uses TRBV3-1 (or the pseudogene TRBV3-2) with TRBJ2-1; D not resolved. From germline, CDR1 is LGHDT and CDR2 YNNKEL (reference sequence). The CDR3 is made up of 12 amino acids. V dropped 4 bases and J dropped 2 bases, with 3 bases sitting between them. CDR3 in DNA: TGTGCCAGCAGCCGAACCTACAATGAGCAGTTCTTC. This sequence encodes CASSRTYNEQFF.

This rearrangement joins TRBV4-1 to TRBJ2-5; a possible D gene is TRBD2 (6 bases). The V gene's germline CDR1 is MGHRA and CDR2 YSYEKL. The V end lost 1 base, the J end lost 2 bases, and 14 bases lay between the germline ends. The CDR3 length is 16 residues. The CDR3 region has the DNA TGCGCCAGCAGCCAAGGGAGCTACCGGGGGCAAGAGACCCAGTACTTC. Translation: CASSQGSYRGQETQYF.

This chain uses TRBV19 with TRBJ1-5, with TRBD1 matching 8 bases. Germline CDR1 and CDR2: LNHDA and SQIVND (reference sequence). The ends lost 5 bases at V and 3 bases at J; junction bases unmatched: 9. This CDR3 is built from 16 residues. In DNA, the CDR3 is TGTGCCAGTAGTCCACAGGGGGTGAGGTTCAATCAGCCCCAGCATTTT. Translation gives CASSPQGVRFNQPQHF.

The J gene is TRBJ2-1, the V gene TRBV5-5, with D maybe TRBD2 (5 bases). Germline-derived CDR1 and CDR2 are SGHKS and YYEKEE (reference sequence). Trimming stripped 7 bases from V and 7 bases from J, with 15 bases between. The CDR3 runs 13 residues. The CDR3 DNA sequence: TGTGCCAGCGGAGGACTCCCCAAGAATGAGCAGTTCTTC. The encoded protein is CASGGLPKNEQFF.

This clone was observed a handful of times. The V gene is TRBV10-2, the J gene TRBJ1-6, with 8 bases fitting TRBD1. The junction had 4 bases not matched to a gene; V was cut back by 3 bases and J by 9 bases. CDR3 size: 14 residues. Germline lookup yields CDR1 WSHSY and CDR2 SAAADI. The CDR3 DNA is TGCGCCAGCAGTGATGACAGGGGAGGTTCACCCCTCCACTTT. This encodes CASSDDRGGSPLHF.

The V call is TRBV5-4, the J call TRBJ2-3; D may match TRBD1 or TRBD2 (6 bases each). In germline, CDR1 is SGHNT, CDR2 YYREEE (reference sequence). The CDR3 contains 15 residues. Trimming removed 2 bases from V and 6 bases from J, with 16 bases in between. In DNA form, the CDR3 reads TGTGCCAGCAGCTTCCATGGGGGGCGAGGGGATACGCAGTATTTT. Translating it yields CASSFHGGRGDTQYF.

This clone occurred once. The chain is built from TRBV3-1 (or the pseudogene TRBV3-2) and TRBJ2-7; D unresolved. This CDR3 spans 13 amino acids. Germline lookup yields CDR1 LGHDT and CDR2 YNNKEL (reference sequence). The V end was cut by 5 bases, the J end by 2 bases, with 10 bases between. For the CDR3, the DNA is TGTGCCAGCAGCTCGACAAGAACCTACGAGCAGTACTTC. Its protein is CASSSTRTYEQYF.

The chain uses TRBV7-9 and TRBJ2-2, with D perhaps being TRBD1 or TRBD2 (6 bases each). Trimming removed 7 bases from V and 4 bases from J, with 16 bases in between. This CDR3 spans 15 amino acids. Germline values: CDR1 SEHNR, CDR2 FQNEAQ (reference sequence). CDR3 loop: CASTWSGAGTGELFF. The CDR3 bases are TGTGCCAGCACATGGTCGGGGGCGGGCACCGGGGAGCTGTTTTTT.

The chain recombines TRBV11-1 with TRBJ1-4, with a weak D call TRBD1 (5 bases). CDR3 length: 13 residues. Deletions cut 8 bases from V and 8 bases from J, with 15 bases between. Germline V lookup: CDR1 SGHAT, CDR2 FQDESV (reference sequence). CDR3: CASSWGALEKLFF. The CDR3, as DNA: TGTGCCAGCTCATGGGGCGCGCTCGAAAAACTGTTTTTT.

The chain is built from TRBV20-1 and TRBJ2-3; D remains unclear. Trimming removed 3 bases from V and 2 bases from J, with 15 bases in between. CDR1 DFQATT and CDR2 SNEGSKA come from the germline V gene (reference sequence). The CDR3 has 15 residues. CDR3 amino acids: CSASWSSRNTDTQYF. The CDR3 region has the DNA TGCAGTGCTAGTTGGTCAAGCAGAAACACAGATACGCAGTATTTT.

In its sample, this clone was seen once. The V and J genes are TRBV2 and TRBJ1-3, with D uncertain. Trimming removed 3 bases at V and 4 bases at J, with 16 bases between. Germline V gene sequence: CDR1 SNHLY, CDR2 FYNNEI. The CDR3 sequence is 16 residues long. CDR3 residues: CASSEGWRHRGNTIYF. Here the CDR3 DNA reads TGTGCCAGCAGTGAGGGCTGGCGACATAGAGGAAACACCATATATTTT.

The genes are TRBV9 and TRBJ2-1; TRBD1 agrees at 8 bases. CDR1 and CDR2 from the germline V gene are SGDLS and YYNGEE. This CDR3 is 15 amino acids long. V lost 5 bases to trimming and J lost 7 bases; unmatched junction nucleotides: 11. The CDR3 coding sequence is TGTGCCAGCAGAGGAGACAGGGGTTTGGGGAATGAGCAGTTCTTC. Its translation: CASRGDRGLGNEQFF.

The chain uses TRBV3-1 (or the pseudogene TRBV3-2) and TRBJ1-1; unclear D gene. Trimming took off 0 bases at V and 1 base at J, with 15 bases between the two ends. Per germline, CDR1 LGHDT and CDR2 YNNKEL (reference sequence). There are 17 residues in the CDR3. CDR3 DNA: TGTGCCAGCAGCCAAGATAGTTGGTTGCGGAGGAACACTGAAGCTTTCTTT. Translation: CASSQDSWLRRNTEAFF.

This chain connects TRBV10-3 to TRBJ1-1; D unclear. The CDR3 is 11 amino acids. The V end lost 2 bases, the J end lost 10 bases, and 8 bases lay between the germline ends. Germline CDR1 is ENHRY and CDR2 is SYGVKD. The CDR3 DNA reads TGTGCCATCAGTGAGGACTCTAGAGCTTTCTTT. It is translated as CAISEDSRAFF.